This T cell receptor beta chain was profiled in a study of patients and donors after allogeneic stem cell transplantation. V lost 0 bases, J lost 3 bases, and 3 bases lay in between. Germline values: CDR1 SGHKS, CDR2 YYEKEE (reference sequence). The CDR3 loop spans 13 amino acids. TCRdb called the RT-PCR reads again in MiXCR, with one record for every CDR3 protein. The table records hundreds of thousands of distinct CDR3 sequences, approximately 16% of them present only once. The clonotype comes from a human donor who was either an allogeneic HSCT recipient or a stem cell or donor lymphocyte infusion donor (not recorded which). It is not recorded whose cells these are; they may come from a transplant donor. The sequenced material came from blood, either unsorted or a sorted T cell fraction (not recorded which). V usage is TRBV5-5 and J usage is TRBJ1-4; D not certain. CDR3 residues: CASSLAANEKLFF. CDR3 in DNA: TGTGCCAGCAGCTTGGCTGCTAATGAAAAACTGTTTTTT.